This entry is about one T cell receptor (beta chain). This entry belongs to a study of CD4 and CD8 cells across lung adenocarcinoma regions. The patients had localized lung adenocarcinoma, a non-small cell subtype. V was pared by 5 bases and J by 6 bases, with 18 bases between. Germline V lookup: CDR1 LNHDA, CDR2 SQIVND (reference sequence). The CDR3 has 15 amino acids. Each CDR3 protein gets one entry after TCRdb re-called the PCR reads with MiXCR. The sample lists under 25,000 distinct CDR3 sequences, around 51% occurring once. This receptor was obtained from a female donor with lung adenocarcinoma. The CD4 and CD8 labels of this study may be unreliable. Sequencing was carried out using CD8+ T cells from the center of a lung tumor. The chain uses TRBV19 and TRBJ2-3; D could derive from TRBD1 or TRBD2 (5 bases each). Written as DNA, the CDR3 is TGTGCCAGTAGTTCGAATGGGGGAAGTATCGATACGCAGTATTTT. Amino acid sequence: CASSSNGGSIDTQYF.